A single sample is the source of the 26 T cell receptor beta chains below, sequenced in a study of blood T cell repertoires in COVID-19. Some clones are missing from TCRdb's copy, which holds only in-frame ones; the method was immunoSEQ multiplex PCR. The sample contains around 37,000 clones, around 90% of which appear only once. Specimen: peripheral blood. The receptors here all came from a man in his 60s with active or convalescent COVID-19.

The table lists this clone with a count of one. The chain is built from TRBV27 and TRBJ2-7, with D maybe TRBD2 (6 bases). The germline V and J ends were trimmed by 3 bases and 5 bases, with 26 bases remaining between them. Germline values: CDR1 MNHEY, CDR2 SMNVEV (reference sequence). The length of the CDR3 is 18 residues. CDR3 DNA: TGTGCCAGCAGTTTCCCTACGATCGGGGCGGGATGCCTAGACGAGCAGTACTTC. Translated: CASSFPTIGAGCLDEQYF.

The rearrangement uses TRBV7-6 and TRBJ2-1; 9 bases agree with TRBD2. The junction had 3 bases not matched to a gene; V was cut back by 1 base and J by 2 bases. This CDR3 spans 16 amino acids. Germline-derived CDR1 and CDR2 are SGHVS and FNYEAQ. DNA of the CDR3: TGTGCCAGCAGCTTAGTGGCGGGAGGGCCCTACAATGAGCAGTTCTTC. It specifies CASSLVAGGPYNEQFF.

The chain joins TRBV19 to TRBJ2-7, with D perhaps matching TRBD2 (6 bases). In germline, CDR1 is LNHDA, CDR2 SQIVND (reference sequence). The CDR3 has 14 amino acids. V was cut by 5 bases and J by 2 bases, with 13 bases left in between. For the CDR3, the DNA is TGTGCCAGTAGTCTGGGACTCGGGACCTACGAGCAGTACTTC. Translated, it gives CASSLGLGTYEQYF.

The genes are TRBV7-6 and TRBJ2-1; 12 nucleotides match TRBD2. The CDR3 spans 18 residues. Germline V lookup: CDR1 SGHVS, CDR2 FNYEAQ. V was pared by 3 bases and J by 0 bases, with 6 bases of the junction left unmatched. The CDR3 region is CASSFASGRASSYNEQFF. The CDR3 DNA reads TGTGCCAGCAGCTTCGCTAGCGGGAGGGCCAGCTCCTACAATGAGCAGTTCTTC.

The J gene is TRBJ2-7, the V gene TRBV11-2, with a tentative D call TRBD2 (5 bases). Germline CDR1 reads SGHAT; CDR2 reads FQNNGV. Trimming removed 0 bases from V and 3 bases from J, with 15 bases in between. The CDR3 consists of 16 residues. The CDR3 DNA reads TGTGCCAGCAGCTTAGATGGCGGGCCCAGGCTCTACGAGCAGTACTTC. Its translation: CASSLDGGPRLYEQYF.

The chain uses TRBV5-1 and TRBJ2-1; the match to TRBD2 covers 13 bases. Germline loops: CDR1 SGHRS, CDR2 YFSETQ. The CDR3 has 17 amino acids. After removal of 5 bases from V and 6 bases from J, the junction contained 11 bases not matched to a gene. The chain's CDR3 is CASRIIQGLAGRNEQFF. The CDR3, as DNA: TGCGCCAGCAGAATTATACAGGGACTAGCGGGGCGCAATGAGCAGTTCTTC. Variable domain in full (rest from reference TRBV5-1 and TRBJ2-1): KAGVTQTPRYLIKTRGQQVTLSCSPISGHRSVSWYQQTPGQGLQFLFEYFSETQRNKGNFPGRFSGRQFSNSRSEMNVSTLELGDSALYLCASRIIQGLAGRNEQFFGPGTRLTVL.

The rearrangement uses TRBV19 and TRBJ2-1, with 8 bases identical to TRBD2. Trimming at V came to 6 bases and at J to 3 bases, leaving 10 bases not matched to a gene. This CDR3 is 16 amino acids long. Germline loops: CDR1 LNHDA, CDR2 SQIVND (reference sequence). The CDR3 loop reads CASRNPAGELYNEQFF. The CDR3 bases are TGTGCCAGTAGAAACCCAGCGGGAGAGCTCTACAATGAGCAGTTCTTC. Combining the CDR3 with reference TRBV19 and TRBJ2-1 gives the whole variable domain DGGITQSPKYLFRKEGQNVTLSCEQNLNHDAMYWYRQDPGQGLRLIYYSQIVNDFQKGDIAEGYSVSREKKESFPLTVTSAQKNPTAFYLCASRNPAGELYNEQFFGPGTRLTVL.

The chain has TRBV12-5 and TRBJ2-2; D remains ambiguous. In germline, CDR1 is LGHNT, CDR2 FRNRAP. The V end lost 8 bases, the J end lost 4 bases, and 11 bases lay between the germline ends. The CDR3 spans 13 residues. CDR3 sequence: CASSRSRTGELFF. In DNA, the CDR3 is TGTGCTAGTTCCCGCAGTCGCACCGGGGAGCTGTTTTTT.

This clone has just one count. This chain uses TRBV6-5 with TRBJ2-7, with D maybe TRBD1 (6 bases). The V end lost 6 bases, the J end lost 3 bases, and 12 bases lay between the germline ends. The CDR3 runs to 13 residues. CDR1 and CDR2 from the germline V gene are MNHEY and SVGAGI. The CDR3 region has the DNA TGTGCCAGCAGCCCGACCAGGGGCTACGAGCAGTACTTC. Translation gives CASSPTRGYEQYF.

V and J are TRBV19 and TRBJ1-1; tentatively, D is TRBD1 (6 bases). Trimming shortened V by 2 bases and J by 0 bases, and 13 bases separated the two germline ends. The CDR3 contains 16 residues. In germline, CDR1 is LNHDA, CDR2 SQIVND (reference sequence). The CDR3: CASSILAGAMNTEAFF. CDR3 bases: TGTGCCAGTAGTATATTGGCAGGGGCTATGAACACTGAAGCTTTCTTT.

CDR3 DNA: TGTGCCAGCAGCCAACGGGGAGGTAACACCATATATTTT. It translates to CASSQRGGNTIYF. The chain couples TRBV3-1 (or the pseudogene TRBV3-2) to TRBJ1-3; D unresolved. This CDR3 has 13 amino acids. Germline V gives CDR1 LGHDT, CDR2 YNNKEL (reference sequence). Between the trimmed V and J ends, which lost 2 bases and 7 bases, there was a span of 9 bases.

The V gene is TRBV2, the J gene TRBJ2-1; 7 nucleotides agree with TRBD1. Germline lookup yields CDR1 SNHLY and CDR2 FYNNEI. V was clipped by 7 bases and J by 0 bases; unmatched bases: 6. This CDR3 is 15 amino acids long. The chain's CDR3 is CASIQDRTSYNEQFF. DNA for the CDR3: TGTGCCAGCATCCAGGACAGGACCTCCTACAATGAGCAGTTCTTC.

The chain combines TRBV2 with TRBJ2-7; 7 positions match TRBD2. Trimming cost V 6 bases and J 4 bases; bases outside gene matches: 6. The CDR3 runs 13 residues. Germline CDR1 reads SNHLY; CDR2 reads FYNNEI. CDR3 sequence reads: CASRAGAPYEQYF. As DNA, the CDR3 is TGTGCCAGCAGGGCGGGAGCCCCTTACGAGCAGTACTTC.

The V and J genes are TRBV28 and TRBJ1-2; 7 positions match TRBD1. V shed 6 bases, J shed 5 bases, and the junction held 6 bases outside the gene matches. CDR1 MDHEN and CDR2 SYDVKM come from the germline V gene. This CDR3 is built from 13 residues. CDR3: CASSETGQYGYTF. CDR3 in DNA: TGTGCCAGCAGCGAGACAGGGCAATATGGCTACACCTTC.

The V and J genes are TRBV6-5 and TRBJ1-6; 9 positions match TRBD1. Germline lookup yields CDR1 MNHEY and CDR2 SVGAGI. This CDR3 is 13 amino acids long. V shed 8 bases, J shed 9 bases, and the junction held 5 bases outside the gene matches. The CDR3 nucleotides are TGTGCCAGCTCGGGACAGGGTGGTTCACCCCTCCACTTT. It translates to CASSGQGGSPLHF.

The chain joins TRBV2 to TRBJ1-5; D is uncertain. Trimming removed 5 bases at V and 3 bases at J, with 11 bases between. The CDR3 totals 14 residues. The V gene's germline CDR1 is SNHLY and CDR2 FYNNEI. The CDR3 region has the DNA TGTGCCAGCAGTCGTGACACTGCCAATCAGCCCCAGCATTTT. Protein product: CASSRDTANQPQHF.

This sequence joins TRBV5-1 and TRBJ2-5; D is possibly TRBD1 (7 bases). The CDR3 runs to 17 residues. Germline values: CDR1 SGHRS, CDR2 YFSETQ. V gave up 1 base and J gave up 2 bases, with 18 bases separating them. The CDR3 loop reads CASSLWGRTGVQETQYF. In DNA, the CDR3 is TGCGCCAGCAGCTTGTGGGGGAGGACAGGTGTACAAGAGACCCAGTACTTC.

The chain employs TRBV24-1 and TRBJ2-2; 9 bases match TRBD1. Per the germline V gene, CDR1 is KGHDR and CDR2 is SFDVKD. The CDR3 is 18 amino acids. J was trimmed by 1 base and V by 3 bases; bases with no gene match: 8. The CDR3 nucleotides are TGTGCCACCAGTGATGAAACCGGGACAGGGCTGAACACCGGGGAGCTGTTTTTT. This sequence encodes CATSDETGTGLNTGELFF.

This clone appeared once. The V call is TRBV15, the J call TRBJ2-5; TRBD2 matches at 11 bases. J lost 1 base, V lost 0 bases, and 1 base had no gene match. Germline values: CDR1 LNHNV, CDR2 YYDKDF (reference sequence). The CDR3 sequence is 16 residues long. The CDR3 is CATSRDLAGGQETQYF. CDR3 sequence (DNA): TGTGCCACCAGCAGAGATCTAGCGGGAGGCCAAGAGACCCAGTACTTC.

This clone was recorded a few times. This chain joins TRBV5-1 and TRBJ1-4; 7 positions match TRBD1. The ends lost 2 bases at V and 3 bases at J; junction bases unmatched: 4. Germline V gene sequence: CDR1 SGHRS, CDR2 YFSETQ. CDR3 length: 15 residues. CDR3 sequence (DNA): TGCGCCAGCAGCTTAGGGGGCTGGGCTAATGAAAAACTGTTTTTT. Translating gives CASSLGGWANEKLFF.

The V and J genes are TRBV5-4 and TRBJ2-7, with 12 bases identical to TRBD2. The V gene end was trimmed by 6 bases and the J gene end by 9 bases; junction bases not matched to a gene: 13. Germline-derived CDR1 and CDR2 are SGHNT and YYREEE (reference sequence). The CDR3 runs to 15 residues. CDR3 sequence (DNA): TGTGCCAGCACCAACCGGACTAGCGGGACCGCCGGGCAGTACTTC. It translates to CASTNRTSGTAGQYF.

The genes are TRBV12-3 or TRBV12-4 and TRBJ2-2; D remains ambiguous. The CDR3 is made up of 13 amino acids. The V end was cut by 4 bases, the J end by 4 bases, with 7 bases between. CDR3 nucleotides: TGTGCCAGCAGTTATTTTATCACCGGGGAGCTGTTTTTT. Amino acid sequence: CASSYFITGELFF.

The CDR3 is CASSLRGLELGTQYF. The CDR3 DNA sequence: TGCGCCAGCAGCTTGAGGGGACTAGAGTTAGGTACGCAGTATTTT. The chain combines TRBV5-1 with TRBJ2-3; 8 bases are shared with TRBD2. The CDR3 has 15 residues. The germline gives CDR1 SGHRS, CDR2 YFSETQ. V trimming: 1 base; J trimming: 8 bases; junction bases outside the gene matches: 9.

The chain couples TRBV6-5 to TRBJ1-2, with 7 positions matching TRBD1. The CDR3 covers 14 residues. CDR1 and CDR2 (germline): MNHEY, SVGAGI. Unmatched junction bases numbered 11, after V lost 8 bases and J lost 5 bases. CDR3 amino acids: CASYRTGPYYGYTF. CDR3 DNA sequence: TGTGCCAGCTACCGGACAGGACCCTATTATGGCTACACCTTC.

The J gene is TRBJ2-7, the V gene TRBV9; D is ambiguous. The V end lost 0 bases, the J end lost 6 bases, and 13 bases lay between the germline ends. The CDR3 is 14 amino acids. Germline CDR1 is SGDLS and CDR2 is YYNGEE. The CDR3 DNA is TGTGCCAGCAGCGTAGGGCCCCAGGCCTCCGAGCAGTACTTC. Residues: CASSVGPQASEQYF. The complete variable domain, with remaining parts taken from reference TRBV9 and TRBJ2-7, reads DSGVTQTPKHLITATGQRVTLRCSPRSGDLSVYWYQQSLDQGLQFLIQYYNGEERAKGNILERFSAQQFPDLHSELNLSSLELGDSALYFCASSVGPQASEQYFGPGTRLTVT.

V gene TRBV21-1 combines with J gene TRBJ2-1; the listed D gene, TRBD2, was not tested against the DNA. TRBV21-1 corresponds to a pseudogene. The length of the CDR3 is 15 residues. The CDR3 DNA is TGTGCCAGCATCCTACTAGCGGGAGAATTCAATGAGCAGTTCTTC. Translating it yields CASILLAGEFNEQFF.